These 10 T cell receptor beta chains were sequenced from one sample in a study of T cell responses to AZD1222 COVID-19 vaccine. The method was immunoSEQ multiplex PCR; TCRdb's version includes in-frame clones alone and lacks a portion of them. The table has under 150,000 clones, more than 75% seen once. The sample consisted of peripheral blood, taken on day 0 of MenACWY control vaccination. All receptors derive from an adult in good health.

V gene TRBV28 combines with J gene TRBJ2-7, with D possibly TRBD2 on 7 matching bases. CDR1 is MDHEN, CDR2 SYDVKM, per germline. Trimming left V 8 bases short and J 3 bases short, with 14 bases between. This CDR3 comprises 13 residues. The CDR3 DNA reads TGTGCCAGCTGTAGGGGGGGCCTCTACGAGCAGTACTTC. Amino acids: CASCRGGLYEQYF.

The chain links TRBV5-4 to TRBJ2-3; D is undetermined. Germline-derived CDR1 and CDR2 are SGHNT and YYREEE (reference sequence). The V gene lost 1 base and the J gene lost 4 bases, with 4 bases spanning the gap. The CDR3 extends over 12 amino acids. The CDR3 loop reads CASSLSSDTQYF. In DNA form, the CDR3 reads TGTGCCAGCAGCTTGTCGTCAGATACGCAGTATTTT.

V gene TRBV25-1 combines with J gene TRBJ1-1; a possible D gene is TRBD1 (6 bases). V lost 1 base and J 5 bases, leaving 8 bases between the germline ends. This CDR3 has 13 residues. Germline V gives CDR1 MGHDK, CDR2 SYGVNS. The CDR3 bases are TGTGCCAGCAGTGAATTTAGGGGGACTGAAGCTTTCTTT. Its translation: CASSEFRGTEAFF.

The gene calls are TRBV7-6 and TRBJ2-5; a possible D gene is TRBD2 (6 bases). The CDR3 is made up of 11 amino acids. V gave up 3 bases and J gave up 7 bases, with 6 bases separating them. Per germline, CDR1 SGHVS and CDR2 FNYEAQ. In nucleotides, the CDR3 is TGTGCCAGCAGCTTGGGAGGGACCCAGTACTTC. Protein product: CASSLGGTQYF.

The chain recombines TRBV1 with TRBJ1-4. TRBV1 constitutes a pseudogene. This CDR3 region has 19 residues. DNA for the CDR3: TGCACCAGCAGCCAAGATCGCGCCGGGGCACCTGCAACTAATGAAAAACTGTTTTTT. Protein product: CTSSQDRAGAPATNEKLFF.

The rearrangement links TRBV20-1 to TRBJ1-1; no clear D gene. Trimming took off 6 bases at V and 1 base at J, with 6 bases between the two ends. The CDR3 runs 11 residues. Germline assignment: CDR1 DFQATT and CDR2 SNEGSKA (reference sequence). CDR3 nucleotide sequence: TGCAGTGCCGCCTGGAACACTGAAGCTTTCTTT. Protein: CSAAWNTEAFF.

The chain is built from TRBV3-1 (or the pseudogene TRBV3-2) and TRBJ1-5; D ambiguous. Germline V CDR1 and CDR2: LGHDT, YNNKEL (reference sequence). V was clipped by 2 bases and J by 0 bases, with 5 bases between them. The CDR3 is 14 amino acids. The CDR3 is CASSQRSSNQPQHF. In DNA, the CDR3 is TGTGCCAGCAGCCAAAGAAGTAGCAATCAGCCCCAGCATTTT.

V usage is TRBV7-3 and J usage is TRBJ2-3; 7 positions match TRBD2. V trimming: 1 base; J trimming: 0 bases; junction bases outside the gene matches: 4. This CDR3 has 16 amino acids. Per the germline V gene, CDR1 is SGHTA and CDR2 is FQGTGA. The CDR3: CASSLRGGGSTDTQYF. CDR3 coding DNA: TGTGCCAGCAGCTTAAGGGGCGGGGGAAGCACAGATACGCAGTATTTT. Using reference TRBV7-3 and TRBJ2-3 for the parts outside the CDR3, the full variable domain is GAGVSQTPSNKVTEKGKYVELRCDPISGHTALYWYRQSLGQGPEFLIYFQGTGAADDSGLPNDRFFAVRPEGSVSTLKIQRTERGDSAVYLCASSLRGGGSTDTQYFGPGTRLTVL.

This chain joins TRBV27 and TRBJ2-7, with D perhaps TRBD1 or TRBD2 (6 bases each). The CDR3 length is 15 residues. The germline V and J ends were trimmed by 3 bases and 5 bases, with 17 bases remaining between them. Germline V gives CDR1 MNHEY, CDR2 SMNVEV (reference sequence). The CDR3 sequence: CASSFLPQGRNEQYF. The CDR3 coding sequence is TGTGCCAGCAGTTTCCTACCGCAGGGGAGGAACGAGCAGTACTTC.

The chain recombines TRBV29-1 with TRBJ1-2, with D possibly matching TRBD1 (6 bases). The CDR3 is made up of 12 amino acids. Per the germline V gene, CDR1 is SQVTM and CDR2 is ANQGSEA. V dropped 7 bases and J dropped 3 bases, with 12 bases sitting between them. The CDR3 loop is CSAKGGDYGYTF. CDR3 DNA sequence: TGCAGCGCAAAGGGGGGAGACTATGGCTACACCTTC.